This record covers a single T cell receptor beta chain. Germline CDR1 is MNHEY and CDR2 is SVGEGT. V dropped 0 bases and J dropped 6; count of bases not matched to a gene: 2. The CDR3 runs 15 residues. Repertoires were generated with immunoSEQ multiplex PCR, while TCRdb's copy carries only in-frame clones and drops some. The sample records approximately 140,000 clones, about 90% being singletons. These data come from a study of blood T cell repertoires in COVID-19. The overall study: Some COVID-19 samples were acute and others convalescent; all came from the United States, Italy and Spain.

The TCR comes from a man aged 60-69 years with active or convalescent COVID-19. The sequencing input was peripheral blood. The genes are TRBV6-2 or TRBV6-3 and TRBJ1-5; 10 bases match TRBD1. In DNA form, the CDR3 reads TGTGCCAGCAGTTACTCGGGACAGGGGAGTCAGCCCCAGCATTTT. Amino acids: CASSYSGQGSQPQHF.